This T cell receptor (beta chain) emerged from a study of T cell responses to AZD1222 COVID-19 vaccine (dated by TCRdb to 2020 to 2022). Notes on the research overall: Because spike-specific TCR depth and breadth did not differ between the two schedules, AZD1222 recipients who got a second dose at roughly 4 weeks were pooled with those who got a second dose at roughly 12 weeks. TCR sequencing was performed for 233 trial participants, of whom some 200 were given two doses of AZD1222 and approximately 25 were given two doses of MenACWY control vaccine. Trial participants were enrolled by age into subgroups of 18-55, 56-69 and 70-plus years, and around 150, 28 and 57 TCR-sequenced participants, respectively, were included in these subgroups.

What the work shows at the level of the full study, not this receptor alone: Participants were mostly white British, with more females than males. The authors suggested clonal diversity may have been underestimated. A significant rise in spike-specific TCR breadth and depth was observed after two AZD1222 doses relative to day 0 and relative to MenACWY recipients. Conclusions about previously exposed vaccinees are limited because only 6 or 7 AZD1222 recipients were SARS-CoV-2 seropositive at baseline. In the small 56-69-year group, the increase in depth fell short of significance, most likely because of low power. Epitopes outside the regions mutated in the B.1.351 and B.1.1.7 variants were reportedly recognized by nearly half of the unique spike-specific TCRs. CD4 TCRs associated with the vaccine covered the entire spike protein, and the dominant responses were in regions 160-218 and 743-854. No day 14 peak-response samples were available, so repertoires were characterized only after the peak T cell response.

The CDR3 regions of human TCRbeta chains were analyzed by immunosequencing. The study's processing was this. TCRs in the repertoires were matched against a reference library of SARS-CoV-2-specific TCRs that had been generated with the MIRA antigen-specificity platform. Breadth was defined as the fraction of unique TCRs that were SARS-CoV-2-associated. Depth was defined as the fraction of total T cells that were SARS-CoV-2-associated. Using the MIRA data, each spike-specific TCR was mapped to the spike region that the TCR reacts to and placed in a CD4 or CD8 class. Log10-transformed breadth and depth values were compared by one-way ANOVA with Sidak's multiple comparisons tests. TCRdb carries this immuneACCESS record with in-frame sequences only. Its versions omit some clonotypes, under half of them owing to an unresolved V gene in the studies checked, with the rest unexplained. The V and J calls and the clone size are those of that table, but D and trimming were determined from the DNA. The sample table holds 95,000 to 100,000 clones, of which about 86% were seen once. The ten most abundant clones make up around 1.5% of the sample.

The time point label here, explained by the study, means: baseline before first vaccination. Vaccinee samples came from UK trials COV001 and COV002, including a single-blind randomized controlled phase 2/3 trial of AZD1222 (ChAdOx1 nCoV-19) in healthy adults. For TCRbeta chain sequencing, PBMC samples from trial participants were taken at day 0 and at day 28 after the second dose. Inclusive of the bounding cysteine and phenylalanine, the CDR3 is 20 residues long. The only DNA kept is the CDR3, 60 bases in frame from the first base. Taken from the germline V gene, the CDR1 and CDR2 loops are SGHRS and YFSETQ. At the junction V is shortened by 0 bases and J by 1 base, with 20 bases in between. The table lists this clone with many counts. The antigen it recognizes is unknown. Per-base quality was not reported, and no clone a single base away is much larger than it.

This TCR was sampled from an adult in good health. The sequence links TRBV5-1 to TRBJ2-6, with the D gene not clear enough to name. Sample: peripheral blood, taken on day 0 of AZD1222 vaccination. Here the CDR3 is given as CASSLAWFAQAASGANVLTF. DNA sequence: TGCGCCAGCAGCTTGGCATGGTTCGCCCAGGCCGCGTCTGGGGCCAACGTCCTGACTTTC.